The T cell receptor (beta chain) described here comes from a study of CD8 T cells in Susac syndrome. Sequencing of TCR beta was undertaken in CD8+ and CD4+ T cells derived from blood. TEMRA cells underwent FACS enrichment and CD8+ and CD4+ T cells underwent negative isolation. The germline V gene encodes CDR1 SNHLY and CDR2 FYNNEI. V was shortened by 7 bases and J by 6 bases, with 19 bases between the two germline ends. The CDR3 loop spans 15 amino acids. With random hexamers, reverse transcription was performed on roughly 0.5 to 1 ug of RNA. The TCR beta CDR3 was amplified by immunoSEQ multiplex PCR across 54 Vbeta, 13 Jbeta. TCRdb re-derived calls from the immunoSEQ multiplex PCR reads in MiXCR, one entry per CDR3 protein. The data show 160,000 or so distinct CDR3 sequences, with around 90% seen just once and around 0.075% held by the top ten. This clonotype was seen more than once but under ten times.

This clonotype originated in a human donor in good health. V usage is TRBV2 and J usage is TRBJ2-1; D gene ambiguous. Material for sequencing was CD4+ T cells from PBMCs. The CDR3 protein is CASTPRGLAGNEQFF. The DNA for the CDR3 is TGTGCCAGCACCCCGAGAGGCCTCGCAGGCAATGAGCAGTTCTTC. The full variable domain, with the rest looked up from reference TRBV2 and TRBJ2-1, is EPEVTQTPSHQVTQMGQEVILRCVPISNHLYFYWYRQILGQKVEFLVSFYNNEISEKSEIFDDQFSVERPDGSNFTLKIRSTKLEDSAMYFCASTPRGLAGNEQFFGPGTRLTVL.